This is a list of T cell receptor beta chains from one sample in a study of blood T cell repertoires in COVID-19. Assay: immunoSEQ multiplex PCR; the TCRdb copy retains only in-frame clones and omits some. The table includes approximately 210,000 clones, about 89% detected once. The sequencing sample was made of PBMCs or T cells enriched from blood (not recorded which). These receptors all stem from a woman younger than 35 who had recovered from COVID-19. Each CDR3 is given with its conserved first and last residue. The D gene is left open where the match is weak. Size is omitted from some rows. Given values are once, few, many or a class for expanded clones.

DNA: TGTGCCAGCAGTCCAGGCCCCCCCTTGGGCAATGAGCAGTTCTTC; CDR3: CASSPGPPLGNEQFF; J: TRBJ2-1; V: TRBV27; D: NA; size: once
DNA: TGCGCCAGCAGCTTTGGCTTTACCTACGAGCAGTACTTC; CDR3: CASSFGFTYEQYF; J: TRBJ2-7; V: TRBV5-1; D: NA; size: NA
DNA: TGTGCCAGCGATATGGGGGGTACACGGAATCAGCCCCAGCATTTT; CDR3: CASDMGGTRNQPQHF; J: TRBJ1-5; V: TRBV28; D: NA; size: NA
DNA: TGTGCCAGCAGCCCGGTTGCGGGCGAGATCTCCCCCCCTACCTACGAGCAGTACTTC; CDR3: CASSPVAGEISPPTYEQYF; J: TRBJ2-7; V: TRBV7-9; D: NA; size: NA
DNA: TGTGCCAGCAGCTTTGGGGGGCAGGGGGAAGAGACCCAGTACTTC; CDR3: CASSFGGQGEETQYF; J: TRBJ2-5; V: TRBV5-4; D: NA; size: NA
DNA: TGTGCCATCAGTCGGACAGAACGGGGCACAGATACGCAGTATTTT; CDR3: CAISRTERGTDTQYF; J: TRBJ2-3; V: TRBV10-3; D: NA; size: NA
DNA: TGTGCGAGAGGACAGGGGTGGAATGAGCAGTTCTTC; CDR3: CARGQGWNEQFF; J: TRBJ2-1; V: TRBV30; D: TRBD1; size: NA
DNA: TGTGCCAGCAGCGTAGATCAGGGGGCAGGGGTTAATTCACCCCTCCACTTT; CDR3: CASSVDQGAGVNSPLHF; J: TRBJ1-6; V: TRBV9; D: TRBD1; size: NA
DNA: TGCGCCAGCAGCGACAGGGAAGTGGGTGGCTACACCTTC; CDR3: CASSDREVGGYTF; J: TRBJ1-2; V: TRBV4-1; D: TRBD1; size: NA
DNA: TGTGCCAGCAGATACAGGGATTCCTACGAGCAGTACTTC; CDR3: CASRYRDSYEQYF; J: TRBJ2-7; V: TRBV27; D: NA; size: NA
DNA: TGTGCCAGCAGCCCCTCAGGGTTTCGACATGGCTACACCTTC; CDR3: CASSPSGFRHGYTF; J: TRBJ1-2; V: TRBV27; D: NA; size: NA
DNA: TGCGCCAGCAATAGTATAAGCGGGGGGGCAGATACGCAGTATTTT; CDR3: CASNSISGGADTQYF; J: TRBJ2-3; V: TRBV5-1; D: TRBD2; size: NA
DNA: TGTGCCACCGAGCCGTTCAGGGTTCCCAGCAATCAGCCCCAGCATTTT; CDR3: CATEPFRVPSNQPQHF; J: TRBJ1-5; V: TRBV24-1; D: NA; size: NA
DNA: TGTGCCAGCAACCAACAGGGGGCCGGTGAAAAACTGTTTTTT; CDR3: CASNQQGAGEKLFF; J: TRBJ1-4; V: TRBV9; D: TRBD1; size: NA
DNA: TGTGCCAGCTCCACGGGGACAGCGAGCTCCTACGAGCAGTACTTC; CDR3: CASSTGTASSYEQYF; J: TRBJ2-7; V: TRBV6-5; D: TRBD1; size: few
DNA: TGTGCCAGTAGCACCAGGGGGCCCCCCTACGAGCAGTACTTC; CDR3: CASSTRGPPYEQYF; J: TRBJ2-7; V: TRBV19; D: TRBD1; size: NA
DNA: TGCAGCGTTGATATGATGGGGCGGACGAACACTGAAGCTTTCTTT; CDR3: CSVDMMGRTNTEAFF; J: TRBJ1-1; V: TRBV29-1; D: NA; size: NA
DNA: TGTGCCAGCTCGGAAGACAGGGCCTCCGCCAAAAACATTCAGTACTTC; CDR3: CASSEDRASAKNIQYF; J: TRBJ2-4; V: TRBV18; D: TRBD1; size: NA
DNA: TGTGCCATCAGTCCGACTCCTTACGAGCAGTACTTC; CDR3: CAISPTPYEQYF; J: TRBJ2-7; V: TRBV10-3; D: NA; size: once
DNA: TGCAGCGTTGAAGTAACGGCGGGGGCTGGCGAAAAACTGTTTTTT; CDR3: CSVEVTAGAGEKLFF; J: TRBJ1-4; V: TRBV29-1; D: NA; size: NA
DNA: TGTGCCAGCAGTGAAGAGGGGGCGCGTACTGAAGCTTTCTTT; CDR3: CASSEEGARTEAFF; J: TRBJ1-1; V: TRBV2; D: TRBD1; size: NA
DNA: TGTGCCAGCACACCCGCTACTGGGGCCAACGTCCTGACTTTC; CDR3: CASTPATGANVLTF; J: TRBJ2-6; V: TRBV5-4; D: NA; size: few
DNA: TGTGCCAGCAGTCCGACGACAGGTACTGGAAACACCATATATTTT; CDR3: CASSPTTGTGNTIYF; J: TRBJ1-3; V: TRBV27; D: NA; size: NA
DNA: TGTGCCAGCAGTTTAAGTCCGGGGAGTCAGCCCCAGCATTTT; CDR3: CASSLSPGSQPQHF; J: TRBJ1-5; V: TRBV28; D: NA; size: NA
DNA: TGTGCCAGCAGTGAAGCAGCGACTAACTATGGCTACACCTTC; CDR3: CASSEAATNYGYTF; J: TRBJ1-2; V: TRBV2; D: NA; size: NA
DNA: TGTGCCAGCAGTTTATTAAGGGGGCAAGGGCAAGAGACCCAGTACTTC; CDR3: CASSLLRGQGQETQYF; J: TRBJ2-5; V: TRBV28; D: TRBD1; size: NA
DNA: TGCAGCGTTTTGACCGGGTCAAACACCGGGGAGCTGTTTTTT; CDR3: CSVLTGSNTGELFF; J: TRBJ2-2; V: TRBV29-1; D: NA; size: few
DNA: TGTGCCAGCAATCGGCAGCGCCCCTACAATGAGCAGTTCTTC; CDR3: CASNRQRPYNEQFF; J: TRBJ2-1; V: TRBV28; D: NA; size: NA
DNA: TGTGCCTGGACCGACCAAGGACAGGGAAGGAATGGCTACACCTTC; CDR3: CAWTDQGQGRNGYTF; J: TRBJ1-2; V: TRBV30; D: TRBD1; size: NA
DNA: TGTGCCAGTAGTATACTCCGGACAGGGAGCTCCTATAATTCACCCCTCCACTTT; CDR3: CASSILRTGSSYNSPLHF; J: TRBJ1-6; V: TRBV19; D: TRBD1; size: NA
DNA: TGTGCCATCAGTAAGACAGGGCAGAACACTGAAGCTTTCTTT; CDR3: CAISKTGQNTEAFF; J: TRBJ1-1; V: TRBV10-3; D: TRBD1; size: NA
DNA: TGCAGTGCTCGCGAAGATACGCAGTATTTT; CDR3: CSAREDTQYF; J: TRBJ2-3; V: TRBV20-1; D: NA; size: NA
DNA: TGTGCCAGCAGTGACAGGGGGCAAAGGCAGCCCCAGCATTTT; CDR3: CASSDRGQRQPQHF; J: TRBJ1-5; V: TRBV3-1/TRBV3-2; D: TRBD1; size: NA
DNA: TGTGCCAGCAGCCCCGACAGGGTGGGGGGCGAGCAGTACTTC; CDR3: CASSPDRVGGEQYF; J: TRBJ2-7; V: TRBV7-9; D: NA; size: NA
DNA: TGCAGTGCTCAGAATTTAGCAGAAGCTTTCTTT; CDR3: CSAQNLAEAFF; J: TRBJ1-1; V: TRBV20-1; D: NA; size: once
DNA: TGTGCCAGCAGTTTTGCGGGCTATGGCTACACCTTC; CDR3: CASSFAGYGYTF; J: TRBJ1-2; V: TRBV12-3/TRBV12-4; D: NA; size: once
DNA: TGTGCCAGCAGCCTTCGACAGGGGGGAACCTACGAGCAGTACTTC; CDR3: CASSLRQGGTYEQYF; J: TRBJ2-7; V: TRBV5-4; D: TRBD1; size: once
DNA: TGTGCCAGCAGTGAGGACAGGGGAAATAGCAATCAGCCCCAGCATTTT; CDR3: CASSEDRGNSNQPQHF; J: TRBJ1-5; V: TRBV6-1; D: TRBD1; size: NA
DNA: TGTGCCATCAGAGGAACGGAGGTCTTCGGCTACGAGCAGTACTTC; CDR3: CAIRGTEVFGYEQYF; J: TRBJ2-7; V: TRBV10-3; D: NA; size: NA
DNA: TGCAGCGTTGAAGAGCGGCCCCGTCGAACTGAAGCTTTCTTT; CDR3: CSVEERPRRTEAFF; J: TRBJ1-1; V: TRBV29-1; D: NA; size: NA